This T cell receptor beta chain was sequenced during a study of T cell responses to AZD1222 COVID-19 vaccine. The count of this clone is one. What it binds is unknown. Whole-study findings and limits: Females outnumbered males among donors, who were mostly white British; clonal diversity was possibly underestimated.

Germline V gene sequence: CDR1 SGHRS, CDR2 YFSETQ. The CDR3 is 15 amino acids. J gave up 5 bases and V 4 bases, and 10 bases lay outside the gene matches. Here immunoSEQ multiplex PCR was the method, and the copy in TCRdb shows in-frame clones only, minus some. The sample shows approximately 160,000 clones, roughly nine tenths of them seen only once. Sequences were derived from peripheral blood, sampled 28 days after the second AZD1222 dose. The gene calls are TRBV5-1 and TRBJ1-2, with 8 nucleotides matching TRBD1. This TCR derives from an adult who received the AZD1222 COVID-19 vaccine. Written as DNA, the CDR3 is TGCGCCAGCAGCGTCACAGGGGGAATCGGATATGGCTACACCTTC. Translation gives CASSVTGGIGYGYTF. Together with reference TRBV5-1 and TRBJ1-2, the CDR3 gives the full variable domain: KAGVTQTPRYLIKTRGQQVTLSCSPISGHRSVSWYQQTPGQGLQFLFEYFSETQRNKGNFPGRFSGRQFSNSRSEMNVSTLELGDSALYLCASSVTGGIGYGYTFGSGTRLTVV.